One sample yielded the 32 T cell receptor beta chains listed below, sequenced in a study of response to subunit inactivated influenza vaccine. Each CDR3 protein gets one entry after TCRdb re-called the RT-PCR reads with MiXCR. This repertoire shows a few hundred thousand distinct CDR3 sequences, approximately 9.9% found once; its top ten account for approximately 12%. Here the sequenced sample was PBMCs from blood, taken around seven weeks after vaccination. All receptors derive from a man aged 50 to 60 who received an inactivated influenza vaccine.

There are a few counts of this clonotype. The chain joins TRBV11-2 to TRBJ2-6; D may be TRBD1 (6 bases). Trimming left V 6 bases short and J 0 bases short, with 24 bases between. Per the germline V gene, CDR1 is SGHAT and CDR2 is FQNNGV. The CDR3 is made up of 20 amino acids. The CDR3 loop reads CASRRTAIPNYGSGANVLTF. Here the CDR3 DNA reads TGTGCCAGCAGACGGACAGCGATTCCCAACTACGGCTCTGGGGCCAACGTCCTGACTTTC. The whole variable domain, remainder taken from reference TRBV11-2 and TRBJ2-6, is EAGVAQSPRYKIIEKRQSVAFWCNPISGHATLYWYQQILGQGPKLLIQFQNNGVVDDSQLPKDRFSAERLKGVDSTLKIQPAKLEDSAVYLCASRRTAIPNYGSGANVLTFGAGSRLTVL.

The chain employs TRBV4-3 and TRBJ2-5, with 9 nucleotides matching TRBD1. Germline V CDR1 and CDR2: LGHNA, YSLEER. CDR3 size: 15 residues. Germline trimming cut 0 bases from V and 4 bases from J; bases unmatched to any gene: 3. The CDR3 DNA sequence: TGCGCCAGCAGCCAAGACCCGACAGGGGGAGAGACCCAGTACTTC. It encodes CASSQDPTGGETQYF.

The sample holds a few counts of this clonotype. This chain links TRBV19 with TRBJ2-1, with TRBD1 matching over 10 bases. Per germline, CDR1 LNHDA and CDR2 SQIVND (reference sequence). CDR3 length: 12 amino acids. V shed 5 bases and J 15 bases; nucleotides not matched to a gene: 7. The CDR3 is CASSPGTGEPFF. CDR3 nucleotides: TGTGCCAGTAGTCCCGGGACAGGGGAACCGTTCTTC.

This clonotype was observed a handful of times. This chain links TRBV7-9 with TRBJ1-5; perhaps TRBD1 as D (5 bases). Germline V gene data show CDR1 as SEHNR and CDR2 as FQNEAQ (reference sequence). Trimming shortened V by 4 bases and J by 6 bases, and 13 bases separated the two germline ends. The CDR3 contains 14 residues. The CDR3 loop reads CASSSHGGAQPQHF. DNA for the CDR3: TGTGCCAGCAGCTCCCACGGCGGGGCTCAGCCCCAGCATTTT.

This clonotype was observed a single time. A much larger clonotype is one base distant, so this may be a read error. This chain uses TRBV20-1 with TRBJ2-1; D gene uncertain. The V end was cut by 0 bases, the J end by 9 bases, with 6 bases between. CDR3 size: 11 residues. Germline values: CDR1 DFQATT, CDR2 SNEGSKA (reference sequence). The CDR3 spells CSARDISEQFF. The DNA of the CDR3 is TGCAGTGCTAGAGATATAAGTGAGCAGTTCTTC.

The V gene is TRBV27, the J gene TRBJ2-7; perhaps TRBD2 as D (5 bases). Germline CDR1 MNHEY, CDR2 SMNVEV (reference sequence). Trimming stripped 3 bases from V and 0 bases from J, with 12 bases between. The length of the CDR3 is 15 residues. CDR3 sequence: CASSFRADSSYEQYF. The CDR3 nucleotides are TGTGCCAGCAGTTTCAGAGCGGATAGCTCCTACGAGCAGTACTTC.

This clonotype has more than one count but fewer than ten. The rearrangement joins TRBV6-5 to TRBJ2-6; D is unclear. Deletions cut 2 bases from V and 1 base from J, with 15 bases between. Germline CDR1 is MNHEY and CDR2 is SVGAGI. This CDR3 comprises 18 residues. CDR3 nucleotide sequence: TGTGCCAGCAGTTACACTCATGTTGGAGCGTCTGGGGCCAACGTCCTGACTTTC. Translated, it gives CASSYTHVGASGANVLTF.

V usage is TRBV6-6 and J usage is TRBJ2-5; D unclear. With 0 bases removed from V and 5 bases from J, the gap between germline ends came to 7 bases. Germline CDR1 is MNHNY and CDR2 is SVGAGI (reference sequence). The CDR3 is made up of 13 amino acids. CDR3 protein: CASSYSGWETQYF. CDR3 coding DNA: TGTGCCAGCAGTTACTCAGGGTGGGAGACCCAGTACTTC.

The table lists this clonotype with a few counts. The chain links TRBV7-2 to TRBJ2-2; 8 bases agree with TRBD2. There are 15 residues in the CDR3. The V gene's germline CDR1 is SGHTA and CDR2 FQGNSA. J gave up 3 bases and V 7 bases, and 7 bases lay outside the gene matches. The chain's CDR3 is CASTPSGPHTGELFF. Written as DNA, the CDR3 is TGTGCCAGCACCCCTAGCGGGCCACACACCGGGGAGCTGTTTTTT. The variable domain in full, completed from reference TRBV7-2 and TRBJ2-2, reads GAGVSQSPSNKVTEKGKDVELRCDPISGHTALYWYRQSLGQGLEFLIYFQGNSAPDKSGLPSDRFSAERTGGSVSTLTIQRTQQEDSAVYLCASTPSGPHTGELFFGEGSRLTVL.

Ten or more counts support this clonotype. The chain has TRBV2 and TRBJ1-5; D gene ambiguous. V was trimmed by 4 bases and J by 7 bases, leaving 5 bases between them. The CDR3 is 11 amino acids. Germline CDR1 SNHLY, CDR2 FYNNEI. DNA for the CDR3: TGTGCCAGCAGTGGCGGGCAGCCCCAGCATTTT. Translation gives CASSGGQPQHF.

The gene calls are TRBV7-9 and TRBJ1-2; D not resolved. Between the trimmed V and J ends, which lost 0 bases and 8 bases, there was a span of 13 bases. Germline CDR1 is SEHNR and CDR2 is FQNEAQ (reference sequence). The CDR3 is 14 residues long. CDR3: CASSLAVLNDGYTF. In DNA form, the CDR3 reads TGTGCCAGCAGCTTAGCTGTTTTGAACGACGGCTACACCTTC.

This clonotype has just a few counts. The chain has TRBV29-1 and TRBJ2-1; possible D gene TRBD2, 6 bases. CDR1 and CDR2 from the germline V gene are SQVTM and ANQGSEA. The V gene lost 7 bases and the J gene lost 8 bases, with 24 bases spanning the gap. The CDR3 has 15 residues. The CDR3 bases are TGCAGCGATATATATGAGCGGGCCCCTTGGGATGAGCAGTTCTTC. It codes for CSDIYERAPWDEQFF.

In this sample, this clonotype turned up many times. The rearrangement uses TRBV7-3 and TRBJ2-3; D call uncertain. Germline V gene sequence: CDR1 SGHTA, CDR2 FQGTGA. The CDR3 extends over 15 amino acids. V gave up 0 bases and J gave up 2 bases, with 9 bases separating them. DNA of the CDR3: TGTGCCAGCAGCTTAACCCGGGTGGACACAGATACGCAGTATTTT. Its protein is CASSLTRVDTDTQYF.

V gene TRBV20-1 combines with J gene TRBJ2-4; possible D gene TRBD1, 5 bases. The germline V gene has CDR1 DFQATT and CDR2 SNEGSKA (reference sequence). There are 14 residues in the CDR3. The V end lost 6 bases, the J end lost 6 bases, and 18 bases lay between the germline ends. CDR3 loop: CSAQSSGAANIQYF. The CDR3, as DNA: TGCAGTGCCCAAAGTTCTGGGGCGGCAAACATTCAGTACTTC.

This clonotype turned up a few times. Germline and junction disagree at one end, which may indicate a read error. The genes are TRBV15 and TRBJ1-2; D is unresolved. The CDR3 contains 16 residues. The germline V gene has CDR1 LNHNV and CDR2 YYDKDF (reference sequence). CDR3: CATTRSMSDSHDGYTF. The CDR3 DNA reads as TGTGCCACCACCAGAAGTATGTCCGACTCACATGATGGCTACACCTTC.

This clonotype was picked up a small number of times. The chain joins TRBV28 to TRBJ2-5; 9 nucleotides line up with TRBD1. This CDR3 comprises 15 residues. V lost 7 bases, J lost 2 bases, and 8 bases stayed unmatched. CDR1 and CDR2 (germline): MDHEN, SYDVKM. CDR3 protein: CASTRTGANQETQYF. CDR3 DNA sequence: TGTGCCAGCACGAGGACAGGGGCCAATCAAGAGACCCAGTACTTC.

In this sample, this clonotype turned up many times. This chain links TRBV5-5 with TRBJ1-5; a weak D match, TRBD1 (6 bases). The germline CDR1 and CDR2 sequences are SGHKS and YYEKEE (reference sequence). Between the trimmed V and J ends, which lost 4 bases and 5 bases, there was a span of 10 bases. This CDR3 has 13 residues. The DNA of the CDR3 is TGTGCCAGCAGCCAGGGGAGGGATCAGCCCCAGCATTTT. Translated: CASSQGRDQPQHF.

Many counts were recorded for this clonotype. This rearrangement joins TRBV12-3 or TRBV12-4 to TRBJ1-6; TRBD1 matches at 7 bases. The CDR3 contains 15 residues. The V segment lost 1 base and the J segment 10 bases; nucleotides outside the gene matches: 7. CDR3 nucleotides: TGTGCCAGCAGTTTAGGGGGAGGGGGCGACTCACCCCTCCACTTT. Encoded protein: CASSLGGGGDSPLHF.

This clonotype was found a few times. The V gene is TRBV28, the J gene TRBJ2-7; D might be TRBD2 (5 bases). Germline V gene data show CDR1 as MDHEN and CDR2 as SYDVKM. Trimming removed 3 bases from V and 4 bases from J, with 10 bases in between. The CDR3 totals 13 residues. The CDR3 reads CASSFLSAYEQYF. CDR3 bases: TGTGCCAGCAGTTTCCTTAGCGCATACGAGCAGTACTTC.

The chain joins TRBV5-1 to TRBJ2-1, with 11 nucleotides matching TRBD2. The V gene end was trimmed by 0 bases and the J gene end by 7 bases; junction bases not matched to a gene: 6. There are 16 residues in the CDR3. Germline V gives CDR1 SGHRS, CDR2 YFSETQ. The CDR3 spells CASSLERSGGANEQFF. CDR3 nucleotide sequence: TGCGCCAGCAGCTTGGAGCGTAGCGGGGGGGCTAATGAGCAGTTCTTC.

The table lists this clonotype with a few counts. The chain joins TRBV29-1 to TRBJ1-1; 8 bases fit TRBD1. The CDR3 is 12 residues long. With 6 bases clipped from V and 6 bases from J, the junction kept 6 bases outside the gene matches. The V gene's germline CDR1 is SQVTM and CDR2 ANQGSEA. Here the CDR3 reads CSVADRGPEAFF. Here the CDR3 DNA reads TGCAGCGTCGCCGACAGGGGCCCTGAAGCTTTCTTT.

The chain recombines TRBV5-1 with TRBJ2-5, with 7 bases lining up with TRBD1. Germline assignment: CDR1 SGHRS and CDR2 YFSETQ. This CDR3 is built from 16 residues. The ends lost 4 bases at V and 4 bases at J; junction bases unmatched: 13. In nucleotides, the CDR3 is TGCGCCAGCAGCCTACAAACGAGGGGGCGAAGAGAGACCCAGTACTTC. Protein sequence: CASSLQTRGRRETQYF. The full variable domain, with the rest looked up from reference TRBV5-1 and TRBJ2-5, is KAGVTQTPRYLIKTRGQQVTLSCSPISGHRSVSWYQQTPGQGLQFLFEYFSETQRNKGNFPGRFSGRQFSNSRSEMNVSTLELGDSALYLCASSLQTRGRRETQYFGPGTRLLVL.

The V gene is TRBV4-1, the J gene TRBJ2-5, with D perhaps matching TRBD2 (6 bases). Trimming pared 0 bases from V and 9 bases from J, leaving 14 bases between. The CDR3 runs to 14 residues. Germline CDR1 MGHRA, CDR2 YSYEKL. CDR3 sequence (DNA): TGCGCCAGCAGCCAAGATTCTTCAAGCGGGCCCCAGTACTTC. Protein: CASSQDSSSGPQYF.

The J gene is TRBJ2-3, the V gene TRBV12-3 or TRBV12-4; D uncertain. This CDR3 has 13 amino acids. Trimming took off 1 base at V and 2 bases at J, with 4 bases between the two ends. The DNA for the CDR3 is TGTGCCAGCAGTTTAGGGGCCACAGATACGCAGTATTTT. Its translation is CASSLGATDTQYF.

This clonotype was seen a handful of times. This chain links TRBV5-1 with TRBJ2-1; 10 bases fit TRBD2. The CDR3 covers 15 residues. CDR1 and CDR2 (germline): SGHRS, YFSETQ. Trimming at V came to 4 bases and at J to 3 bases, leaving 4 bases not matched to a gene. The CDR3 DNA reads TGCGCCAGCAGCGTAGCGGGAGGAATCTACAATGAGCAGTTCTTC. Translated: CASSVAGGIYNEQFF. Together with reference TRBV5-1 and TRBJ2-1, the CDR3 gives the full variable domain: KAGVTQTPRYLIKTRGQQVTLSCSPISGHRSVSWYQQTPGQGLQFLFEYFSETQRNKGNFPGRFSGRQFSNSRSEMNVSTLELGDSALYLCASSVAGGIYNEQFFGPGTRLTVL.

This clonotype was observed many times. The rearrangement uses TRBV20-1 and TRBJ2-7; D may be TRBD1 or TRBD2 (5 bases each). Looked up from germline, CDR1 is DFQATT and CDR2 is SNEGSKA (reference sequence). V shed 7 bases and J shed 6 bases, with 16 bases lying between them. The CDR3 loop spans 12 amino acids. The CDR3 nucleotides are TGCAGTGGACGGCAGGGAGACTCCGAGCAGTACTTC. It is translated as CSGRQGDSEQYF.

The chain joins TRBV24-1 to TRBJ1-5; TRBD1 might be the D (6 bases). The germline gives CDR1 KGHDR, CDR2 SFDVKD. Trimming shortened V by 4 bases and J by 4 bases, and 10 bases separated the two germline ends. The length of the CDR3 is 14 residues. The CDR3: CATSEPGQNQPQHF. DNA of the CDR3: TGTGCCACCAGTGAACCGGGACAAAATCAGCCCCAGCATTTT.

This clonotype was found many times. The chain combines TRBV20-1 with TRBJ2-1; 8 nucleotides agree with TRBD2. The CDR3 has 16 residues. Trimming at V came to 3 bases and at J to 4 bases, leaving 11 bases not matched to a gene. Germline CDR1 DFQATT, CDR2 SNEGSKA (reference sequence). CDR3 sequence (DNA): TGCAGTGCTAGTGAGCTGATACGGGGGGGTTACAATGAGCAGTTCTTC. Encoded protein: CSASELIRGGYNEQFF.

This clonotype has a handful of counts. J is TRBJ2-3 and V is TRBV6-1; D not resolved. With 1 base removed from V and 4 bases from J, the gap between germline ends came to 6 bases. The CDR3 has 13 amino acids. The germline V gene has CDR1 MNHNS and CDR2 SASEGT. The chain's CDR3 is CASSEGKADTQYF. CDR3 sequence (DNA): TGTGCCAGCAGTGAAGGAAAGGCAGATACGCAGTATTTT.

The chain uses TRBV27 and TRBJ2-3; no firm D call. V was clipped by 6 bases and J by 5 bases, with 9 bases between them. The CDR3 consists of 12 residues. The V gene's germline CDR1 is MNHEY and CDR2 SMNVEV (reference sequence). The CDR3 region is CASSHLGDTQYF. Written as DNA, the CDR3 is TGTGCCAGCAGCCACCTAGGAGATACGCAGTATTTT.

This clonotype was detected ten times or more. The CDR3 region has the DNA TGCAGTGCGAAGCGGGACCCTACGAAGCAGTACTTC. Its translation is CSAKRDPTKQYF. The genes are TRBV20-1 and TRBJ2-7, with 7 nucleotides matching TRBD2. The CDR3 length is 12 residues. CDR1 and CDR2 from the germline V gene are DFQATT and SNEGSKA (reference sequence). J was trimmed by 8 bases and V by 6 bases; bases with no gene match: 10.

This clonotype was counted between two and nine times. This chain joins TRBV20-1 and TRBJ2-7; 8 bases agree with TRBD2. Germline V gene sequence: CDR1 DFQATT, CDR2 SNEGSKA (reference sequence). Unmatched junction bases numbered 10, after V lost 3 bases and J lost 6 bases. CDR3 length equals 14 residues. The CDR3 DNA reads as TGCAGTGCTAGTATCGGGGGGGGGTTTGGCGAGCAGTACTTC. Protein sequence: CSASIGGGFGEQYF.